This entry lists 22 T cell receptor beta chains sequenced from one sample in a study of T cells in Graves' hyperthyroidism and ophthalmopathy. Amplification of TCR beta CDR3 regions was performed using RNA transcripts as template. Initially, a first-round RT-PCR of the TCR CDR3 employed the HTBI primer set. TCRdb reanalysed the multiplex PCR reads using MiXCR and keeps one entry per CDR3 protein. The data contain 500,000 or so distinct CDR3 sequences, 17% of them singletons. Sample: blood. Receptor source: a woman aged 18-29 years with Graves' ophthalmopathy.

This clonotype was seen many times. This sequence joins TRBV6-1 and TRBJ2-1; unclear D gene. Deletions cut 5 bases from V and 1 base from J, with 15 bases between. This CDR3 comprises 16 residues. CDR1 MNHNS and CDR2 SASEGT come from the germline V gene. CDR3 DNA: TGTGCCAGCAGTTTCGACTCGGTGGCTTCCTACAATGAGCAGTTCTTC. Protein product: CASSFDSVASYNEQFF.

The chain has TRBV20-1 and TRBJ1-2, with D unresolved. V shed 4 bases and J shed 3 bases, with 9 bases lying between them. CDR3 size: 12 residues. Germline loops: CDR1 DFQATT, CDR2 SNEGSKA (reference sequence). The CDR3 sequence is CSATTVDYGYTF. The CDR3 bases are TGCAGTGCTACCACAGTCGACTATGGCTACACCTTC.

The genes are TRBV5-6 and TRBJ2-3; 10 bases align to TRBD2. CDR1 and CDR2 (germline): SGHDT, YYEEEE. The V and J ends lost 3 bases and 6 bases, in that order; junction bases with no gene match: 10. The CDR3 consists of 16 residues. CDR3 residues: CASSSPSGRTVDTQYF. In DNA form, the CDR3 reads TGTGCCAGCAGCTCACCTAGCGGGAGAACGGTGGATACGCAGTATTTT. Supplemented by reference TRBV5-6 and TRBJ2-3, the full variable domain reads DAGVTQSPTHLIKTRGQQVTLRCSPKSGHDTVSWYQQALGQGPQFIFQYYEEEERQRGNFPDRFSGHQFPNYSSELNVNALLLGDSALYLCASSSPSGRTVDTQYFGPGTRLTVL.

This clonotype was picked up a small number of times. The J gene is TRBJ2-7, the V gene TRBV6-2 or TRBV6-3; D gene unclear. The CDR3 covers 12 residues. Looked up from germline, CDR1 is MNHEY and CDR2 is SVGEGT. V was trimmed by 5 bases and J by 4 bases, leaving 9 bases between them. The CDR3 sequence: CASSPKHYEQYF. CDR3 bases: TGTGCCAGCAGTCCCAAACATTACGAGCAGTACTTC.

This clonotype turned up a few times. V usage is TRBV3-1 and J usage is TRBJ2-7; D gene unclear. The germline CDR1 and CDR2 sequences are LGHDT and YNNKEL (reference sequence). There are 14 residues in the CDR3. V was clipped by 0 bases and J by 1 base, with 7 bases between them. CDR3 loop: CASSQDPLSYEQYF. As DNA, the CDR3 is TGTGCCAGCAGCCAAGATCCCCTTTCCTACGAGCAGTACTTC.

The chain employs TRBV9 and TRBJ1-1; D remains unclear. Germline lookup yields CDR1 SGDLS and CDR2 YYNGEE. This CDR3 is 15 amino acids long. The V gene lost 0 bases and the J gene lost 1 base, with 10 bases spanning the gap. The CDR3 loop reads CASSVVGPPNTEAFF. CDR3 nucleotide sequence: TGTGCCAGCAGCGTAGTTGGACCCCCGAACACTGAAGCTTTCTTT.

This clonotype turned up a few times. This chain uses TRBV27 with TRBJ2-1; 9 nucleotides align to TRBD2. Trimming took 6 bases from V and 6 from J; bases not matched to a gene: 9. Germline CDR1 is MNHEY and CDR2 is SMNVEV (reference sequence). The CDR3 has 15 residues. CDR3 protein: CASSLRSGGPNEQFF. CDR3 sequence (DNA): TGTGCCAGCAGCCTCCGGAGCGGGGGGCCCAATGAGCAGTTCTTC.

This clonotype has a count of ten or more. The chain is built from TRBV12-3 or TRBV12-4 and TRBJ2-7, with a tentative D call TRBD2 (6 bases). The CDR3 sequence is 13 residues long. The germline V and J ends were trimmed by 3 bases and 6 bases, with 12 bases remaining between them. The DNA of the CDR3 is TGTGCCAGCAGTTTCTCGATGGGAGGCGAGCAGTACTTC. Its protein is CASSFSMGGEQYF.

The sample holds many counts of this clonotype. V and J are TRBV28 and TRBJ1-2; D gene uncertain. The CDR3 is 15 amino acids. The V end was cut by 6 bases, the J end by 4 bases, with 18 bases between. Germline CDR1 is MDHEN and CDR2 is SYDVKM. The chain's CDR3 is CASSPRGARLYGYTF. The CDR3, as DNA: TGTGCCAGCAGCCCTCGGGGTGCGAGGCTCTATGGCTACACCTTC.

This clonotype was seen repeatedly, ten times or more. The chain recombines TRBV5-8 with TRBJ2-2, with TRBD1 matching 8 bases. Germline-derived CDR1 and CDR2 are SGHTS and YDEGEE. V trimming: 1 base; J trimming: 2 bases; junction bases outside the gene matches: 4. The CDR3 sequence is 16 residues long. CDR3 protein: CASSLSTGANTGELFF. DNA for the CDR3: TGTGCCAGCAGCTTGTCGACAGGGGCTAACACCGGGGAGCTGTTTTTT.

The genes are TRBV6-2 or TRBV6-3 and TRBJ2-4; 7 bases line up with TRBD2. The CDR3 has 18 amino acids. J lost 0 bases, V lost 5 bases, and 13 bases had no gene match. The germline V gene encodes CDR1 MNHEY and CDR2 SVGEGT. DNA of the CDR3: TGTGCCAGCAGTCCACCCTCCGAGCGGGGATTAGCCAAAAACATTCAGTACTTC. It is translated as CASSPPSERGLAKNIQYF.

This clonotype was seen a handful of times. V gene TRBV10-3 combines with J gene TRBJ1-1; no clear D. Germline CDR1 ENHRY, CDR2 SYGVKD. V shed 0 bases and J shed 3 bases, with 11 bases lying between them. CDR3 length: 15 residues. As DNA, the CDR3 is TGTGCCATCAGTGAGTCGACCACAGTGGACACTGAAGCTTTCTTT. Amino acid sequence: CAISESTTVDTEAFF.

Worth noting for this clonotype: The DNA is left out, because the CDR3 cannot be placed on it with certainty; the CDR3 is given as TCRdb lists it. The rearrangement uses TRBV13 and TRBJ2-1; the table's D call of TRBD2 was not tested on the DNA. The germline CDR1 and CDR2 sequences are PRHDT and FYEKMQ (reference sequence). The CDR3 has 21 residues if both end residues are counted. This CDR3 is CASSIYLCSGVGLAGVHEQFF.

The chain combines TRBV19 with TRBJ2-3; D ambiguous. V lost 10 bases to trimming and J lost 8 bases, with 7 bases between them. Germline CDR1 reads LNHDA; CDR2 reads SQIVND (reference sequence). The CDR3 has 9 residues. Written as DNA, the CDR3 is TGTGCCAATAATGGTACGCAGTATTTT. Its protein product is CANNGTQYF.

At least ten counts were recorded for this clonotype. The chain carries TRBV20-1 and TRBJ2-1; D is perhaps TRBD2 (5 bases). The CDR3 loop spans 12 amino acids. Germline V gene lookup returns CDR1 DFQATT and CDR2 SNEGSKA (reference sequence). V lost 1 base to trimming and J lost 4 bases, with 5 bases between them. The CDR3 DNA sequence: TGCAGTGCTAGAGGAGGGTACAATGAGCAGTTCTTC. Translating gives CSARGGYNEQFF.

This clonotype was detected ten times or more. CDR3 sequence: CASSPSIEAGTEAFF. CDR3 DNA sequence: TGTGCCAGCAGTCCAAGTATCGAGGCCGGCACTGAAGCTTTCTTT. V is TRBV28 and J is TRBJ1-1; D gene ambiguous. The V end lost 5 bases, the J end lost 4 bases, and 17 bases lay between the germline ends. This CDR3 comprises 15 residues. The V gene's germline CDR1 is MDHEN and CDR2 SYDVKM.

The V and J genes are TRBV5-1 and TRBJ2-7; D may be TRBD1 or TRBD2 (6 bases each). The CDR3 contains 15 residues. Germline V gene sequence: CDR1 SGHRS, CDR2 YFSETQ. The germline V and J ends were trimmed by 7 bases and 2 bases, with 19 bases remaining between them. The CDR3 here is CASSPARGGTYEQYF. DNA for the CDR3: TGCGCCAGCTCCCCAGCTCGAGGGGGGACCTACGAGCAGTACTTC.

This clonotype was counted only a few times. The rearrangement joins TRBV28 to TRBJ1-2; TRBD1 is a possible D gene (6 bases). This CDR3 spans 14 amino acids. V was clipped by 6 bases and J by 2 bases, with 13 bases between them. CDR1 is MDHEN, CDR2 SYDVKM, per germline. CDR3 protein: CASSAVDRNYGYTF. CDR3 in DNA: TGTGCCAGCAGCGCCGTAGACAGGAACTATGGCTACACCTTC.

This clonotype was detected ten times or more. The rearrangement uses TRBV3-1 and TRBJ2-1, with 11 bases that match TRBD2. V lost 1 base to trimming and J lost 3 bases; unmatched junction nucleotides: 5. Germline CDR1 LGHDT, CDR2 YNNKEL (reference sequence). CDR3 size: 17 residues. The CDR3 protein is CASSQGSGGVVYNEQFF. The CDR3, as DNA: TGTGCCAGCAGCCAAGGTAGCGGGGGGGTTGTCTACAATGAGCAGTTCTTC.

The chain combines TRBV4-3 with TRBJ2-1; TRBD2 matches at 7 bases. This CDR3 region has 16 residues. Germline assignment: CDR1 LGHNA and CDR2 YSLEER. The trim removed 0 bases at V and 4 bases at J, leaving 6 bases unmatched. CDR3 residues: CASSQEALGGYNEQFF. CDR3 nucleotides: TGCGCCAGCAGCCAAGAGGCCTTGGGGGGGTACAATGAGCAGTTCTTC.

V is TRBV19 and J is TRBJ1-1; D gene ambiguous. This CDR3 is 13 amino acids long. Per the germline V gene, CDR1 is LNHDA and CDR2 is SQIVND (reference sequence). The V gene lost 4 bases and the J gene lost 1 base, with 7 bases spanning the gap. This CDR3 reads CASSNFRNTEAFF. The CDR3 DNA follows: TGTGCCAGTAGTAATTTCCGGAACACTGAAGCTTTCTTT.

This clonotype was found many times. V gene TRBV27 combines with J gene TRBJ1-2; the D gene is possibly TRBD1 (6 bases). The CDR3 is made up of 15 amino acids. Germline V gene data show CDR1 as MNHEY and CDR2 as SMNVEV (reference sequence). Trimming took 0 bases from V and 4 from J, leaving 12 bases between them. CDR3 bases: TGTGCCAGCAGTTTATCAACAGGGTTAGTCTATGGCTACACCTTC. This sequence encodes CASSLSTGLVYGYTF.